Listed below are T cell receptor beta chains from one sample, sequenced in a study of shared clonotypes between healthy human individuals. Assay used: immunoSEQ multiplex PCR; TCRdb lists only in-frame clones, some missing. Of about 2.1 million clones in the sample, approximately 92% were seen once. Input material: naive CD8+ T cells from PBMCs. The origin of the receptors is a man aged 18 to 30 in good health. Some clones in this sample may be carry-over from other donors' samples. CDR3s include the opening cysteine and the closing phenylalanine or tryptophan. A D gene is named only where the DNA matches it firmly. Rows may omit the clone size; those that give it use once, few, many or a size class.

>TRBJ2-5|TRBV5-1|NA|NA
CASSLQRQQETQYF
TGCGCCAGCAGCTTGCAGCGGCAACAAGAGACCCAGTACTTC
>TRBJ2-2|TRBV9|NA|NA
CASSVKGWGTGELFF
TGTGCCAGCAGCGTAAAGGGGTGGGGAACCGGGGAGCTGTTTTTT
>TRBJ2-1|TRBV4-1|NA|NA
CASSQERVGEQFF
TGCGCCAGCAGCCAAGAAAGGGTTGGTGAGCAGTTCTTC
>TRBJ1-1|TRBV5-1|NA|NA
CASSPSPGLNTEAFF
TGCGCCAGCAGCCCCTCCCCGGGCCTGAACACTGAAGCTTTCTTT
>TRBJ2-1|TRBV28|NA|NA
CASSTGNNEQFF
TGTGCCAGCAGTACCGGTAACAATGAGCAGTTCTTC
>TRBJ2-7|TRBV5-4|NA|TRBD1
CASRGGDREPYEQYF
TGTGCCAGCAGGGGAGGGGACAGGGAACCGTACGAGCAGTACTTC
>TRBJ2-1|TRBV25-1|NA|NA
CASSEGGGSYNEQFF
TGTGCCAGCAGTGAAGGTGGGGGCTCCTACAATGAGCAGTTCTTC
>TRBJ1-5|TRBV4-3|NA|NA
CASSQERGGNQPQHF
TGCGCCAGCAGCCAAGAACGGGGGGGCAATCAGCCCCAGCATTTT
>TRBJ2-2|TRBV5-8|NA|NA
CASSLGDPLNTGELFF
TGTGCCAGCAGCTTAGGAGACCCCCTGAATACCGGGGAGCTGTTTTTT
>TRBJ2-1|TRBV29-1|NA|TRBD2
CSVAGGLSYNEQFF
TGCAGCGTTGCGGGAGGGCTATCCTACAATGAGCAGTTCTTC
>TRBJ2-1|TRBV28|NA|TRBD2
CASSFSSGSYSNEQFF
TGTGCCAGCAGTTTCTCCAGCGGGAGTTATTCCAATGAGCAGTTCTTC
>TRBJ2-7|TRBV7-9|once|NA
CASIRSVGDRHYEQYF
TGTGCCAGCATTCGCTCGGTGGGGGACCGCCACTACGAGCAGTACTTC